The rows below give T cell receptor beta chains drawn from one sample of a study of T-cell memory formation after mild COVID-19. TCRdb reprocessed the 5' RACE reads via MiXCR and lists one record per CDR3 protein. Here the sample spans under 250,000 distinct CDR3 sequences, around 25% being singletons. Sequenced: PBMCs or a T cell subset sorted from them (not recorded which). These receptors were obtained from an adult woman who had mild COVID-19 (a few samples of this study predate the infection). Cell type and time point are not known. Each CDR3 is given with its conserved first and last residue. Each record gives: D gene, J gene, V gene, clone size, CDR3 DNA, CDR3 protein. A D gene is named only where the DNA matches it firmly. Size tells how often a clone was seen (once, few, many) or the class of an expanded clone, and some rows leave it out.

.,TRBJ1-2,TRBV4-1,.,TGCGCCAGCAGCCAAGAATGGGGTGGCTACACCTTC,CASSQEWGGYTF
.,TRBJ1-2,TRBV24-1,few,TGTGCCACCAACCCTGGCACTGGGCTCGAAGTGGGCTATGGCTACACCTTC,CATNPGTGLEVGYGYTF
.,TRBJ1-1,TRBV29-1,few,TGCAGCGTTGAAATCGGGCGATCGGGTGGGGGTGAAGCTTTCTTT,CSVEIGRSGGGEAFF
.,TRBJ2-7,TRBV5-8,.,TGTGCCAGCAGCTTGGTGGCGACCTACGAGCAGTACTTC,CASSLVATYEQYF
TRBD1,TRBJ2-7,TRBV12-3/TRBV12-4,few,TGTGCCAGCACCACGACAGGGGGAACCTACGAGCAGTACTTC,CASTTTGGTYEQYF
.,TRBJ1-5,TRBV6-2/TRBV6-3,few,TGTGCCAGCAGTTACTTTCCCCAGCCCCAGCATTTT,CASSYFPQPQHF
TRBD2,TRBJ2-1,TRBV7-2,.,TGTGCCAGCAGCTTAGATAGCCAGCGGGGAAATGAGCAGTTCTTC,CASSLDSQRGNEQFF
TRBD1,TRBJ2-2,TRBV5-1,.,TGCGCCAGCAGCTGGTCCGGGACAGCGAACACCGGGGAGCTGTTTTTT,CASSWSGTANTGELFF
.,TRBJ2-7,TRBV6-2/TRBV6-3,.,TGTGCCAGCGGCCCCCTGGTCTACGAGCAGTACTTC,CASGPLVYEQYF
.,TRBJ2-1,TRBV24-1,few,TGTGCCACCAGTGACCCCGGCGCTACGAGAAGTGGTGAGCAGTTCTTC,CATSDPGATRSGEQFF
TRBD2,TRBJ2-3,TRBV20-1,few,TGCAGTGCTAGTTCGACGGGAGGAGTAGATACGCAGTATTTT,CSASSTGGVDTQYF
.,TRBJ2-1,TRBV5-1,.,TGCGCCAGCAGGACGGGGGTCGCAGAAAATGAGCAGTTCTTC,CASRTGVAENEQFF
TRBD2,TRBJ2-1,TRBV14,few,TGTGCCAGCAGCCAAGGGTCGGGAGGCGCGTACAATGAGCAGTTCTTC,CASSQGSGGAYNEQFF
TRBD2,TRBJ2-1,TRBV25-1,.,TGTGCCAGCAGTGTCCCCCCCGGGACTAGCGGAAACAATGAGCAGTTCTTC,CASSVPPGTSGNNEQFF
.,TRBJ1-1,TRBV11-3,.,TGTGCCAGCAGCTTAGGGGATTACACTGAAGCTTTCTTT,CASSLGDYTEAFF
.,TRBJ1-1,TRBV2,.,TGTGCCAGCAGTGAAGGGCTCAGGGAGGCTTTCTTT,CASSEGLREAFF
TRBD2,TRBJ2-7,TRBV6-2/TRBV6-3,.,TGTGCCACCGCGGGGGGGCTCTACGAGCAGTACTTC,CATAGGLYEQYF
.,TRBJ2-5,TRBV12-3/TRBV12-4,.,TGTGCCAGCACCCCGGGACGGTCCCAAGAGACCCAGTACTTC,CASTPGRSQETQYF
TRBD2,TRBJ2-3,TRBV7-9,few,TGTGCCAGCAGCTTGACGGGGGGAAGCACAGATACGCAGTATTTT,CASSLTGGSTDTQYF
.,TRBJ2-3,TRBV5-1,.,TGCGCCAGCAGCTTAACCTTCATGGGAGATACGCAGTATTTT,CASSLTFMGDTQYF
TRBD2,TRBJ2-1,TRBV19,few,TGTGCCAGTAGTATAGGTGGGGGGGTCGGCAATGAGCAGTTCTTC,CASSIGGGVGNEQFF
.,TRBJ2-1,TRBV30,few,TGTGCCTGGAGTTCGGGGGTACCCTACAATGAGCAGTTCTTC,CAWSSGVPYNEQFF
TRBD1,TRBJ1-1,TRBV7-3,few,TGTGCCAGCAGCTTCCACCTTGGACAGGCGAACACTGAAGCTTTCTTT,CASSFHLGQANTEAFF
TRBD2,TRBJ2-1,TRBV6-9,.,TGTGCCAGCAGTTATTGGACCGGGGGCCTAGCGGGAGGACATGAGCAGTTCTTC,CASSYWTGGLAGGHEQFF
.,TRBJ2-3,TRBV5-1,few,TGCGCCAGCAGCGCCCGGACAGCAACTAGCACAGATACGCAGTATTTT,CASSARTATSTDTQYF
.,TRBJ2-3,TRBV6-5,.,TGTGCCAGCAGTAAAACAGGGAGGTCGGCCAGGGTTACAGATACGCAGTATTTT,CASSKTGRSARVTDTQYF
.,TRBJ2-7,TRBV7-2,.,TGTGCCAGCAGCAAGCGGGTTGGGGGGAGCTCCTACGAGCAGTACTTC,CASSKRVGGSSYEQYF
.,TRBJ2-1,TRBV20-1,.,TGCAGTGCTAGTGCGCAGAAGGTGGTGAATGAGCAGTTCTTC,CSASAQKVVNEQFF
.,TRBJ1-1,TRBV5-4,.,TGTGCCAGCAGGCCTGGGGGCAGAAAGAACACTGAAGCTTTCTTT,CASRPGGRKNTEAFF
.,TRBJ1-1,TRBV12-3/TRBV12-4,few,TGTGCCAGCAGTTTGCGGGCAGGGCAAAACACTGAAGCTTTCTTT,CASSLRAGQNTEAFF
TRBD2,TRBJ2-1,TRBV5-1,.,TGCGCCAGCAGGAGAGTAGCGGGGGACTACAATGAGCAGTTCTTC,CASRRVAGDYNEQFF
.,TRBJ1-5,TRBV19,.,TGTGCCAGTAGTACAGGGGAGGATCAGCCCCAGCATTTT,CASSTGEDQPQHF
TRBD2,TRBJ2-3,TRBV4-1,few,TGCGCCAGCAGCCAAGAACGGGACTACGACGAACCAGATACGCAGTATTTT,CASSQERDYDEPDTQYF
TRBD2,TRBJ2-1,TRBV4-1,.,TGCGCCAGCAGCCACCCCCCGGCGGGGGAGGCCTACAATGAGCAGTTCTTC,CASSHPPAGEAYNEQFF
.,TRBJ2-7,TRBV5-1,.,TGCGCCAGCAGAGCAGGGGATGCAGAGCAGTACTTC,CASRAGDAEQYF
TRBD2,TRBJ2-7,TRBV5-1,.,TGCGCCAGCAGCTTGGTCACAGCAGCGGGGGGGCGTGAGCAGTACTTC,CASSLVTAAGGREQYF
.,TRBJ2-3,TRBV5-1,.,TGCGCCAGCAGCTTGGCAGCGTTGTTCACAGATACGCAGTATTTT,CASSLAALFTDTQYF
.,TRBJ1-4,TRBV7-9,medium-sized,TGTGCCAGCAGTCTCCGGAGGGAAGATGAAAAACTGTTTTTT,CASSLRREDEKLFF
TRBD2,TRBJ2-1,TRBV6-2/TRBV6-3,.,TGTGCCGCCCAACGCGCGGGAGCTATGTCCTACAATGAGCAGTTCTTC,CAAQRAGAMSYNEQFF
TRBD2,TRBJ2-7,TRBV6-5,few,TGTGCCAGCAGCCTTAGCGGGAGTCGCGACGAGCAGTACTTC,CASSLSGSRDEQYF
.,TRBJ1-2,TRBV6-6,few,TGTGCCAGCAGTTACTCGAGGATTGAGGGCTATGGCTACACCTTC,CASSYSRIEGYGYTF
.,TRBJ2-3,TRBV12-3/TRBV12-4,few,TGTGCCAGCAGTTACAGGGTTGGTACGCAGTATTTT,CASSYRVGTQYF
.,TRBJ1-1,TRBV12-3/TRBV12-4,few,TGTGCCAGCAGCGCCGGACAGTTGGAAGCTTTCTTT,CASSAGQLEAFF
TRBD2,TRBJ2-3,TRBV14,few,TGTGCCAGCAGCCGCAACTCGGGACTAGCGGTTCTCACAGATACGCAGTATTTT,CASSRNSGLAVLTDTQYF
TRBD1,TRBJ2-7,TRBV7-8,.,TGTGCCAGCAGCTTTGCCGGGACAGGAGTTGACTACGAGCAGTACTTC,CASSFAGTGVDYEQYF
.,TRBJ2-3,TRBV6-5,.,TGTGCCAGCAGTTACTCGACAAGTCCTCAAGGTGCAGATACGCAGTATTTT,CASSYSTSPQGADTQYF
TRBD1,TRBJ1-2,TRBV6-6,few,TGTGCCAGCACCCTAACACCGGGACAGGGGATCGATGGCTACACCTTC,CASTLTPGQGIDGYTF
.,TRBJ2-5,TRBV9,.,TGTGCCAGCAGCGTAGCGATGGGGGGACAAGAGACCCAGTACTTC,CASSVAMGGQETQYF